One and the same sample provided the 10 T cell receptor beta chains below, sequenced in a study of blood T cell repertoires in COVID-19. Method: immunoSEQ multiplex PCR; TCRdb's copy keeps in-frame clones and lacks some. The sample has a few hundred thousand clones, roughly 89% seen once. The source material was peripheral blood. The receptors stem from a young man with COVID-19, enrolled during active disease.

The chain is built from TRBV19 and TRBJ1-1; 8 nucleotides agree with TRBD1. The germline gives CDR1 LNHDA, CDR2 SQIVND (reference sequence). The trim removed 4 bases at V and 7 bases at J, leaving 8 bases unmatched. The CDR3 consists of 14 residues. The CDR3 coding sequence is TGTGCCAGTAGTACGACAGGGGCTCGCGGTGAAGCTTTCTTT. Residues: CASSTTGARGEAFF. The whole variable domain, remainder taken from reference TRBV19 and TRBJ1-1, is DGGITQSPKYLFRKEGQNVTLSCEQNLNHDAMYWYRQDPGQGLRLIYYSQIVNDFQKGDIAEGYSVSREKKESFPLTVTSAQKNPTAFYLCASSTTGARGEAFFGQGTRLTVV.

The chain employs TRBV27 and TRBJ2-1; TRBD1 aligns across 9 bases. V dropped 6 bases and J dropped 2; count of bases not matched to a gene: 5. The CDR3 consists of 15 residues. Germline-derived CDR1 and CDR2 are MNHEY and SMNVEV (reference sequence). The CDR3 DNA is TGTGCCAGCAGATACGACAGGGGGACCTACAATGAGCAGTTCTTC. Translating gives CASRYDRGTYNEQFF.

Here the CDR3 DNA reads TGTGCCAGCCGAGGTCTAACCGGACTGAGCGAGCAGTACTTC. Its translation is CASRGLTGLSEQYF. The chain links TRBV27 to TRBJ2-7; tentatively, D is TRBD2 (5 bases). The CDR3 is made up of 14 amino acids. In germline, CDR1 is MNHEY, CDR2 SMNVEV (reference sequence). Trimming shortened V by 8 bases and J by 6 bases, and 20 bases separated the two germline ends.

V and J are TRBV5-1 and TRBJ2-5, with 12 bases aligning to TRBD2. CDR3 length: 15 residues. The germline gives CDR1 SGHRS, CDR2 YFSETQ. The J segment lost 1 base and the V segment lost 4 bases, leaving 2 bases of the junction unmatched. CDR3 residues: CASSLLAGGQETQYF. The DNA of the CDR3 is TGCGCCAGCAGCCTACTAGCGGGGGGCCAAGAGACCCAGTACTTC.

This chain connects TRBV28 to TRBJ2-5; TRBD1 matches at 11 bases. This CDR3 contains 17 residues. The J segment lost 7 bases and the V segment lost 5 bases, leaving 15 bases of the junction unmatched. Germline CDR1 reads MDHEN; CDR2 reads SYDVKM. CDR3 coding DNA: TGTGCCAGCAGTACTTCCGGGACAGGGGGAAAGCGTTTGACCCAGTACTTC. Its protein is CASSTSGTGGKRLTQYF.

The rearrangement uses TRBV9 and TRBJ1-2, with 11 bases aligning to TRBD1. After removal of 3 bases from V and 4 bases from J, the junction contained 2 bases not matched to a gene. This CDR3 contains 14 residues. Per germline, CDR1 SGDLS and CDR2 YYNGEE. The chain's CDR3 is CASSAGTGGYGYTF. The CDR3 bases are TGTGCCAGCAGCGCCGGGACAGGGGGCTATGGCTACACCTTC.

The V gene is TRBV29-1, the J gene TRBJ2-3; possible D gene TRBD2, 6 bases. The germline CDR1 and CDR2 sequences are SQVTM and ANQGSEA. The V and J ends lost 4 bases and 4 bases respectively, with 6 bases between them. The CDR3 sequence is 11 residues long. CDR3 in amino acids: CSVASADTQYF. In nucleotides, the CDR3 is TGCAGCGTTGCTAGCGCAGATACGCAGTATTTT.

The chain couples TRBV2 to TRBJ2-7; D unresolved. V was clipped by 4 bases and J by 0 bases, with 10 bases between them. From germline, CDR1 is SNHLY and CDR2 FYNNEI. The CDR3 contains 14 residues. The chain's CDR3 is CASSVPGYSYEQYF. The DNA for the CDR3 is TGTGCCAGCAGTGTACCAGGATACTCCTACGAGCAGTACTTC.

The chain combines TRBV5-1 with TRBJ2-1, with a weak D call TRBD2 (6 bases). CDR1 is SGHRS, CDR2 YFSETQ, per germline. The CDR3 spans 16 residues. V was clipped by 7 bases and J by 5 bases, with 22 bases between them. In nucleotides, the CDR3 is TGCGCCAGCTTCGAACTAGCCGCCTCCTCAAACAATGAGCAGTTCTTC. It codes for CASFELAASSNNEQFF.

The CDR3 DNA follows: TGTGCCAGCTCACCTGACAGGGGGCAACAGCCCCAGCATTTT. Amino acids: CASSPDRGQQPQHF. This chain connects TRBV18 to TRBJ1-5; TRBD1 matches at 10 bases. The CDR3 spans 14 residues. Germline values: CDR1 KGHSH, CDR2 LQKENI. V dropped 3 bases and J dropped 7; count of bases not matched to a gene: 3.